A single sample gave rise to the 2 T cell receptor beta chains below, sequenced in a study of blood T cell repertoires in COVID-19. The repertoire was sequenced with immunoSEQ multiplex PCR; TCRdb's copy has only in-frame clones and lacks some. Of 250,000 or so clones listed, roughly 86% are singletons. Sequenced sample: PBMCs or T cells enriched from blood (not recorded which). The receptor source for this set is a woman aged 50 to 65 who had recovered from COVID-19.

For the CDR3, the DNA is TGTGCCAGCGCCCACGCACTTAGTTACAATGAGCAGTTCTTC. It yields the protein CASAHALSYNEQFF. V is TRBV5-5 and J is TRBJ2-1; D not resolved. Germline loops: CDR1 SGHKS, CDR2 YYEKEE (reference sequence). Between the trimmed V and J ends, which lost 7 bases and 4 bases, there was a span of 15 bases. CDR3 length equals 14 residues.

The V gene is TRBV27, the J gene TRBJ1-4; 9 bases line up with TRBD1. Trimming removed 0 bases from V and 10 bases from J; junction bases left unmatched: 9. The length of the CDR3 is 16 residues. In germline, CDR1 is MNHEY, CDR2 SMNVEV (reference sequence). In DNA form, the CDR3 reads TGTGCCAGCAGTTTATCTACCGGGACAGGGCAGGGAAAACTGTTTTTT. This gives the protein CASSLSTGTGQGKLFF. The variable domain in full, completed from reference TRBV27 and TRBJ1-4, reads EAQVTQNPRYLITVTGKKLTVTCSQNMNHEYMSWYRQDPGLGLRQIYYSMNVEVTDKGDVPEGYKVSRKEKRNFPLILESPSPNQTSLYFCASSLSTGTGQGKLFFGSGTQLSVL.